This T cell receptor beta chain stems from a study of blood T cell repertoires in COVID-19. Study background: Whether acute or convalescent, the COVID-19 samples came from the United States, Italy and Spain. Sources were T cells, B-cell-depleted T cells, or PBMCs; the material itself was cDNA or gDNA.

Original processing notes: Estimates of nucleated cell counts were drawn from the amplification of reference gene primers. Measured with immunoSEQ multiplex PCR; TCRdb has only the in-frame clones, and not every one. The DNA was the basis for D and trimming; V, J and clone size are from that table. Of 70,000 to 80,000 clones listed, roughly four fifths are singletons. Sequenced: peripheral blood. The receptor was isolated from a man older than 75 with acute or convalescent COVID-19.

The CDR3 sequence: CASSQVPRDQQFF. In nucleotides, the CDR3 is TGTGCCAGCAGCCAAGTTCCTCGGGATCAGCAGTTCTTC. V usage is TRBV3-1 (or the pseudogene TRBV3-2) and J usage is TRBJ2-1, with D maybe TRBD2 (5 bases). V lost 1 base, J lost 11 bases, and 12 bases lay in between. Germline loops: CDR1 LGHDT, CDR2 YNNKEL (reference sequence). This CDR3 has 13 residues.